This entry lists 10 T cell receptor beta chains sequenced from one sample in a study of regulatory T cells in long-lasting Graves disease. Time point described: newly diagnosed GD, antithyroid drugs for less than 3 months. Extracted RNA from PBMCs served as the source of the TCR library. According to the study, TCR beta libraries were built with iRepertoire HTBI primers and CDR3-region Arm-PCR. One entry per CDR3 protein, called by TCRdb with MiXCR from the multiplex PCR reads. Of fewer than 550,000 distinct CDR3 sequences detected, around 16% appear once; the ten largest clones hold just under 25%. This sample was shared with a second study, whose subject was T cells in Graves' hyperthyroidism and ophthalmopathy.

Sequenced here: peripheral blood mononuclear cells (PBMCs), sampled at new diagnosis, from a patient treated with antithyroid drugs. The receptors here all came from a woman aged 40 to 65 with Graves disease.

This clonotype was seen many times. The chain uses TRBV3-1 and TRBJ1-1; D call uncertain. CDR1 and CDR2 from the germline V gene are LGHDT and YNNKEL (reference sequence). The CDR3 totals 13 residues. Trimming took 4 bases from V and 8 from J, leaving 14 bases between them. CDR3 amino acids: CASSPRTGLEAFF. The CDR3 DNA is TGTGCCAGCAGCCCTAGGACCGGTTTGGAAGCTTTCTTT. The full variable domain, rest sourced from reference TRBV3-1 and TRBJ1-1, is DTAVSQTPKYLVTQMGNDKSIKCEQNLGHDTMYWYKQDSKKFLKIMFSYNNKELIINETVPNRFSPKSPDKAHLNLHINSLELGDSAVYFCASSPRTGLEAFFGQGTRLTVV.

In this sample, this clonotype turned up a few times. V and J are TRBV2 and TRBJ1-1; D remains unclear. V lost 4 bases and J lost 7, with 16 bases in between. CDR1 and CDR2 from the germline V gene are SNHLY and FYNNEI. The CDR3 spans 14 residues. The CDR3 DNA reads TGTGCCAGCAGTGGGCAGATGGGGATTTTTGAAGCTTTCTTT. Translating it yields CASSGQMGIFEAFF.

This clonotype was detected only a few times. The junction departs from the called germline gene at one end, perhaps through a read error. This sequence joins TRBV12-3 or TRBV12-4 and TRBJ1-2, with 12 bases identical to TRBD1. CDR3 length: 15 residues. CDR3 in DNA: TGTGCCAGCAGTTTACCAACCGGGACAGGGGGCGATGAGGACTTC. Protein product: CASSLPTGTGGDEDF.

This clonotype was counted ten times or more. This chain uses TRBV3-1 with TRBJ2-3, with D possibly being TRBD1 or TRBD2 (5 bases each). V lost 1 base to trimming and J lost 1 base, with 18 bases between them. CDR3 size: 18 residues. The germline V gene encodes CDR1 LGHDT and CDR2 YNNKEL (reference sequence). DNA of the CDR3: TGTGCCAGCAGCCAAGGAAAAGTCTGGGACCTCGGCACAGATACGCAGTATTTT. Protein sequence: CASSQGKVWDLGTDTQYF.

This clonotype has only a few counts. V is TRBV28 and J is TRBJ1-2, with a weak D call TRBD1 (5 bases). The CDR3 totals 14 residues. Trimming stripped 0 bases from V and 2 bases from J, with 7 bases between. Germline-derived CDR1 and CDR2 are MDHEN and SYDVKM. For the CDR3, the DNA is TGTGCCAGCAGTTTATGGACAGTGAACTATGGCTACACCTTC. This translates into CASSLWTVNYGYTF.

This clonotype showed up many times. The rearrangement uses TRBV12-3 or TRBV12-4 and TRBJ2-2; D gene ambiguous. With 3 bases removed from V and 5 bases from J, the gap between germline ends came to 7 bases. The CDR3 is 13 residues long. DNA for the CDR3: TGTGCCAGCAGTTTGGGTGAGACCGGGGAGCTGTTTTTT. It yields the protein CASSLGETGELFF.

This clonotype was observed a few times. This chain links TRBV6-5 with TRBJ1-1, with TRBD1 matching over 8 bases. CDR3 length: 13 residues. CDR1 and CDR2 from the germline V gene are MNHEY and SVGAGI. The junction had 2 bases not matched to a gene; V was cut back by 3 bases and J by 5 bases. CDR3 bases: TGTGCCAGCAGTTATCGGACAGGGACTGAAGCTTTCTTT. This encodes CASSYRTGTEAFF.

The chain recombines TRBV12-3 or TRBV12-4 with TRBJ1-1; D gene ambiguous. The CDR3 loop spans 12 amino acids. The V end was cut by 5 bases, the J end by 2 bases, with 6 bases between. CDR3 DNA: TGTGCCAGCAGTCTACACAACACTGAAGCTTTCTTT. The encoded protein is CASSLHNTEAFF.

This clonotype was counted between two and nine times. This chain links TRBV3-1 with TRBJ2-2, with 10 bases matching TRBD2. The CDR3 is 16 amino acids. Germline CDR1 and CDR2: LGHDT and YNNKEL (reference sequence). Losses at the gene ends were 4 bases for V and 13 bases for J; bases not matched to a gene: 15. The CDR3 protein is CASSLDSGGPSSGLFF. The DNA of the CDR3 is TGTGCCAGCAGCCTTGATAGCGGGGGGCCTAGCTCCGGGCTGTTTTTT.

The chain links TRBV6-5 to TRBJ2-1, with TRBD1 as a possible D gene (6 bases). The CDR3 covers 14 residues. CDR1 and CDR2 (germline): MNHEY, SVGAGI. The ends were cut back, 4 bases at V and 3 bases at J, with 10 bases in the middle. The CDR3 sequence: CASSFGGYYNEQFF. The DNA for the CDR3 is TGTGCCAGCAGTTTTGGGGGCTACTACAATGAGCAGTTCTTC.